The clone carrying this T cell receptor (beta chain) was seen ten or more times. Its cognate antigen is unknown. The data derive from a study of neurological immune-mediated disorders. Study-wide results and limits: Multiple sclerosis patients had less TCR clonal expansion than even healthy controls, unlike HTLV-1-associated myelopathy. One cluster of related CDR3 sequences contained, by phylogenetic grouping, the repertoires of 18 of 34 multiple sclerosis patients and formed a possible signature.

As for the cDNA, it was generated by 5'RACE with 10-nucleotide random UMIs. TCRdb re-called the 5' RACE reads with MiXCR, one entry per CDR3 protein. Of tens of thousands of distinct CDR3 sequences in the sample, roughly 3.2% were seen once. Time point defined: longitudinal time-point 1 (baseline). The unsorted libraries originated from 2 million PBMCs kept at -80 C. V was trimmed by 4 bases and J by 5 bases, leaving 15 bases between them. CDR3 length equals 14 residues. Germline CDR1 and CDR2: MGHRA and YSYEKL. The sequence came from a woman aged 60-70 years with multiple sclerosis. The genes are TRBV4-1 and TRBJ2-7; the D gene is possibly TRBD2 (6 bases). Material for sequencing was PBMCs. The CDR3 DNA follows: TGCGCCAGCAGCCTCGGGACTTTCAACGACGAGCAGTACTTC. The encoded protein is CASSLGTFNDEQYF.